This T cell receptor (beta chain) is from a study of CD8+ T cells in alopecia areata listed by TCRdb under 2018. Looking at the study overall: The treated patients took part in an open-label pilot trial in which moderate-to-severe alopecia areata was treated with oral tofacitinib at 5 to 10 mg twice daily. RNA was extracted with the PAXgene miRNA kit for fixed scalp, the miRNeasy kit for PBMCs, and the RNeasy kit for mouse skin. Tofacitinib was administered for 6 to 18 months, and 6 months of follow-up off drug were then conducted to assess delayed response and recurrence. The SALT score, which quantifies the percentage of affected scalp surface area, was used to measure disease severity in treated patients. TCRbeta CDR3 regions were amplified by immunoSEQ multiplex PCR using 35 Vbeta forward and 13 Jbeta reverse primers. Human TCRbeta sequencing covered scalp tissue and sorted CD4+ and CD8+ peripheral blood T cells from patchy and totalis/universalis alopecia areata patients and healthy controls. The study used high-throughput TCRbeta sequencing to examine T cell clonal expansion in alopecia areata, in both the C3H/HeJ mouse model and human patients. Scalp clonality was compared among normal scalp (n=4), patchy alopecia areata scalp (n=8), and alopecia totalis/universalis scalp (n=8). Biopsies were taken from tofacitinib-treated patients at baseline and again at 4 and 24 weeks into treatment, and several of those patients also had a later scalp biopsy. Findings and caveats that apply to the study as a whole: Shared TCR sequences between patients were less evident than in mice, which may be partly attributable to HLA diversity in the patient population. The treated cohort was small, with a single nonresponder, so links between baseline CD8+ expansion and response need larger studies. Higher clonality and more expanded CD8+ clones were observed in lesional scalp than in normal scalp, particularly in alopecia totalis/universalis, a finding suggestive of antigenic drive. Tofacitinib significantly decreased scalp clonality and the number of expanded CD8+ clones among the top 100 scalp clones. Many expanded lesional clones persisted in scalp and blood during tofacitinib treatment, which may partly explain relapse after stopping treatment. Unlike mouse skin, which is dominated by gammadelta T cells, normal human skin has resident alphabeta T cells that are also sequenced, and this complicates analysis of the scalp TCR repertoire.

In the paper's terms, the treatment or condition label means: oral pan-JAK inhibitor, 5-10 mg twice daily. Lesional scalp punch biopsies and peripheral blood were collected from alopecia areata patients. PBMCs were separated by density centrifugation and stained for CD3, CD4 and CD8, after which CD4+ and CD8+ T cells were sorted on a FACSAria. This clone occurred a few times. Its antigen is unknown. The record has no base qualities; no much larger clone is one base away. The CDR3 sequence holds 12 residues, the cysteine and phenylalanine included. Here the CDR3 DNA is all that survives: 36 bases in frame from base 1. CDR1 SQVTM and CDR2 ANQGSEA are derived from the germline V gene. V and J lose 5 bases and 4 bases, and a span of 11 bases separates them. Library preparation employed the immunoSEQ multiplex PCR assay. RNA was extracted from all samples and reverse transcribed into cDNA as template for TCR sequencing. First-strand cDNA was synthesized using SuperScript III with a 2:1 mix of oligo-dT and random hexamers. A synthetic immune receptor repertoire was used to gauge amplification bias, and whatever bias remained was removed computationally. Processing in the source paper ran as follows. Raw reads were preprocessed to remove errors, and CDR3 was defined according to IMGT conventions as the region from the conserved cysteine to phenylalanine. Clonality was computed by normalizing Shannon entropy by log2 of the number of productive unique TCRs and subtracting the result from 1. Whether scalp clones were CD4 or CD8 was inferred by matching scalp TCRbeta sequences against CD4 and CD8 repertoires sorted from blood. Held by TCRdb, this immuneACCESS table contains in-frame sequences only and omits some clones. Under half of the omission traces to an unresolved V gene where checked; the cause of the rest is unknown. That table is the source of V, J and clone size, and D and trimming were worked out from the DNA. This sample comprises about 200,000 clones, around 64% of them detected only once. The ten largest clones capture under 1.5% of the sample.

This receptor chain uses TRBV29-1 and TRBJ1-2; the D gene remains uncertain. Source: CD4+ T cells sorted from blood, taken at week 49, from a patient treated with tofacitinib. This sequence originates from a human donor with alopecia areata. The CDR3: CSVRMAGYGYTF. The DNA sequence reads TGCAGCGTTCGGATGGCGGGCTATGGCTACACCTTC.